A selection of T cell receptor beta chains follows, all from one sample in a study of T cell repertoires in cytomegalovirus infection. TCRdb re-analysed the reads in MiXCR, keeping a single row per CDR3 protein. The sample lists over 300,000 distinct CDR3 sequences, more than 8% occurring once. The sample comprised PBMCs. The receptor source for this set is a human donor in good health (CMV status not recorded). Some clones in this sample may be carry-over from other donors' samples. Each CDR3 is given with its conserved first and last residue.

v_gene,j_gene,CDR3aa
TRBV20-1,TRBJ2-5,CSATSAGGETQYF
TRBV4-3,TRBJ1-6,CASSQDRVSSYNSPLHF
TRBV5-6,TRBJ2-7,CASSQPGGLPYEQYF
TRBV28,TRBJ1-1,CASRLLTGSLAEAFF
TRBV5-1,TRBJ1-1,CASSTRTGGRSDTEAFF
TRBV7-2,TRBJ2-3,CASSPRGGGATDTQYF
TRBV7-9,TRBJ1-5,CASSADGPYQPQHF
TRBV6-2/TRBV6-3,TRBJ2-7,CASRRQGVPYEQYF
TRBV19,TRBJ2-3,CASTLSRSYTDTQYF
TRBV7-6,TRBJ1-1,CASSLEGGTEAFF
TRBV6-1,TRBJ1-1,CAISEAFF
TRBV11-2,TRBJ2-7,CASSSLTRGEQYF
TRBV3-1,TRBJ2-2,CASSQGDLYGELFF
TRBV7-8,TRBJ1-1,CASSLIGDRMAFF
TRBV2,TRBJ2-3,CASRDRVAQYF
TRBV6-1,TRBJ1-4,CASKRNRAATNEKLFF
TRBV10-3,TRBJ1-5,CATDEGTGYLPQHF
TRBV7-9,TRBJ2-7,CASSPWDRTLGSDEQYF
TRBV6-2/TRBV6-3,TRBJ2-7,CASSYSREGTTYYEQYF
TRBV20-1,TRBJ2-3,CSAYPPGGGGINTQYF
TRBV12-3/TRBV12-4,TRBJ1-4,CASSWDIHEKLFF
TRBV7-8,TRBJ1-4,CASTDLGRKVTNEKLFF
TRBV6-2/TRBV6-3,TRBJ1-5,CASSYLARNQPQHF
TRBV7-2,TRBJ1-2,CASSLSARQKGYTF
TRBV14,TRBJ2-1,CASSQDRREQFF
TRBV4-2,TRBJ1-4,CASSQDLRLEKLFF
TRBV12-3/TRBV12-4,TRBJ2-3,CASSIQTGSTQYF
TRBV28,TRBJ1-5,CASRSSGQPQHF
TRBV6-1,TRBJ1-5,CASSERAGRYTSNQPQHF
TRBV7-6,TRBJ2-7,CASSLSGSSYEQYF
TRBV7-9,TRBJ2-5,CASSLASSGSRETQYF
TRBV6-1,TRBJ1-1,CASSSYMGNLLTEAFF
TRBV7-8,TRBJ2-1,CASSFGTEYNEQFF
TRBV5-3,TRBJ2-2,CASSLAGKPGELFF
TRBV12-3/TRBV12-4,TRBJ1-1,CASSSGGGAGTEAFF
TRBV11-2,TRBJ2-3,CASIPGGSTDTQYF
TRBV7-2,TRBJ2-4,CASSLNVAVRDIQYF
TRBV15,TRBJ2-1,CATSRLKGASTNNEQFF
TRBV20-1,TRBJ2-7,CSARALTPGLVSYEQYF
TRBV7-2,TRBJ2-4,CASSRQGISDIQYF
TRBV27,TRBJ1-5,CASSPRPGQGWQPQHF
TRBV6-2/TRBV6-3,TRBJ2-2,CATLRGDTGELFF
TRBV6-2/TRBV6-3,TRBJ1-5,CASRAPAQGQPQHF
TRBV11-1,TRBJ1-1,CASSLVSGAEAFF
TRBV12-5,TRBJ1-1,CASEGDANTEAFF
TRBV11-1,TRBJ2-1,CASSLARAASRGYNEQFF
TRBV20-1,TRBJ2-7,CSASAGPSSYEQYF
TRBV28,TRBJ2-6,CASRAGASGANVLTF
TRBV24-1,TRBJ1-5,CATSDRLAVRPQHF
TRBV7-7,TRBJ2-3,CASSSSGRPRDTQYF
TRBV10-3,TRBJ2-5,CAISDGQTETQYF
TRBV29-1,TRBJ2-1,CSVDGRHNEQFF
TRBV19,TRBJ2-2,CASSMGLAGGSWTGELFF
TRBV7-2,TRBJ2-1,CASSFGGADNEQFF
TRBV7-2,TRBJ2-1,CASGLAGSEQFF
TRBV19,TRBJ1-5,CASSITGGGNQPQHF
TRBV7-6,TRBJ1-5,CASSALPTGLNQPQHF